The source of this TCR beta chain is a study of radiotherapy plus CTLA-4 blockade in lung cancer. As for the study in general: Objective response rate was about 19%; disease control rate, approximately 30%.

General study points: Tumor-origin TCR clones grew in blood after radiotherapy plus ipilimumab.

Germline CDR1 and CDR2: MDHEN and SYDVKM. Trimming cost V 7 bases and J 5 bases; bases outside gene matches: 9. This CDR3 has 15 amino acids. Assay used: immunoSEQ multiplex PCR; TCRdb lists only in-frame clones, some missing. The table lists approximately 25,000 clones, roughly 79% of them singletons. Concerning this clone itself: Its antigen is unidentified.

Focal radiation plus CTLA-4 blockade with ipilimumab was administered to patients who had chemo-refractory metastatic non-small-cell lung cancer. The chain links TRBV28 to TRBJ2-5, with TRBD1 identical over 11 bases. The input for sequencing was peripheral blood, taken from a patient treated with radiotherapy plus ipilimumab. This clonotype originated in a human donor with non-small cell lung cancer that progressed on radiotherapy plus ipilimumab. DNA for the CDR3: TGTGCCAGCACCCAGGGACAGGGGGTCTCGGAGACCCAGTACTTC. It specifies CASTQGQGVSETQYF.